A single sample is the source of the 24 T cell receptor beta chains below, sequenced in a study of blood T cells in healthy people across ages. A second roughly 7 to 11 cycle PCR used barcoded and J-beta primers. TCRdb fed the 5' RACE reads into MiXCR, producing one record per CDR3 protein. The sample consists of roughly 800,000 distinct CDR3 sequences, 55% to 75% of them appearing once. The sequencing sample was made of blood. The source is a man aged 25-40 years in good health.

This chain joins TRBV5-1 and TRBJ2-1, with 9 bases lining up with TRBD1. Per the germline V gene, CDR1 is SGHRS and CDR2 is YFSETQ. V was pared by 4 bases and J by 5 bases, with 10 bases of the junction left unmatched. The CDR3 is 16 residues long. CDR3 nucleotides: TGCGCCAGCAGCCATAATACAGGGGGCCGGGACAATGAGCAGTTCTTC. Residues: CASSHNTGGRDNEQFF.

The chain has TRBV12-5 and TRBJ2-2, with 10 bases matching TRBD1. Trimming at V came to 6 bases and at J to 5 bases, leaving 9 bases not matched to a gene. The CDR3 spans 16 residues. The germline V gene has CDR1 LGHNT and CDR2 FRNRAP. CDR3 coding DNA: TGTGCTAGTGGGGACCCGGGACAGGGGAAAACCGGGGAGCTGTTTTTT. Encoded protein: CASGDPGQGKTGELFF.

The chain carries TRBV7-2 and TRBJ2-6; D unclear. The V end lost 3 bases, the J end lost 3 bases, and 3 bases lay between the germline ends. The CDR3 length is 13 residues. Germline V lookup: CDR1 SGHTA, CDR2 FQGNSA. CDR3 DNA: TGTGCCAGCAGCTTTCATGGGGCCAACGTCCTGACTTTC. Amino acid sequence: CASSFHGANVLTF.

The V gene is TRBV7-2, the J gene TRBJ2-5, with TRBD2 matching 7 bases. Per germline, CDR1 SGHTA and CDR2 FQGNSA. CDR3 length: 15 residues. With 2 bases clipped from V and 11 bases from J, the junction kept 14 bases outside the gene matches. CDR3 amino acids: CASSLLWGGMNEQYF. For the CDR3, the DNA is TGTGCCAGCAGCTTATTGTGGGGGGGGATGAATGAGCAGTACTTC.

Concerning this clonotype: A much larger clone differs from this one at a single base, so this may be a read error. The chain links TRBV6-2 or TRBV6-3 to TRBJ1-1; D is unresolved. V dropped 2 bases and J dropped 6 bases, with 10 bases sitting between them. The length of the CDR3 is 13 residues. The germline V gene encodes CDR1 MNHEY and CDR2 SVGEGT. The CDR3 sequence: CASSYPTLPEAFF. CDR3 coding DNA: TGTGCCAGCAGTTACCCGACACTACCTGAAGCTTTCTTT.

The chain combines TRBV6-2 or TRBV6-3 with TRBJ2-7; D unclear. V lost 0 bases to trimming and J lost 0 bases, with 6 bases between them. Germline V gives CDR1 MNHEY, CDR2 SVGEGT. CDR3 length equals 14 residues. The CDR3 reads CASSYSASSYEQYF. CDR3 DNA sequence: TGTGCCAGCAGTTACTCGGCGAGCTCCTACGAGCAGTACTTC.

The chain joins TRBV7-9 to TRBJ2-3, with D possibly matching TRBD1 (5 bases). Germline CDR1 is SEHNR and CDR2 is FQNEAQ (reference sequence). V was clipped by 5 bases and J by 2 bases, with 14 bases between them. CDR3 length: 15 amino acids. CDR3 in amino acids: CASSPVGQPTDTQYF. CDR3 DNA: TGTGCCAGCAGCCCGGTGGGGCAGCCCACAGATACGCAGTATTTT.

The J gene is TRBJ2-1, the V gene TRBV7-2, with TRBD1 identical over 8 bases. The CDR3 totals 13 residues. With 1 base clipped from V and 13 bases from J, the junction kept 6 bases outside the gene matches. Germline V gene data show CDR1 as SGHTA and CDR2 as FQGNSA. In DNA, the CDR3 is TGTGCCAGCAGCTTAGGGACAGGGCGAACCCAGTTCTTC. It yields the protein CASSLGTGRTQFF. Combining the CDR3 with reference TRBV7-2 and TRBJ2-1 gives the whole variable domain GAGVSQSPSNKVTEKGKDVELRCDPISGHTALYWYRQSLGQGLEFLIYFQGNSAPDKSGLPSDRFSAERTGGSVSTLTIQRTQQEDSAVYLCASSLGTGRTQFFGPGTRLTVL.

The chain carries TRBV6-2 or TRBV6-3 and TRBJ2-7; 13 bases are a match to TRBD2. V dropped 10 bases and J dropped 7; count of bases not matched to a gene: 10. CDR3 length: 14 amino acids. Germline V CDR1 and CDR2: MNHEY, SVGEGT. CDR3 sequence (DNA): TGTGCCACCACGGGACTAGCGGGATACAATGAGCAGTACTTC. This encodes CATTGLAGYNEQYF.

The chain links TRBV5-4 to TRBJ2-3; no clear D gene. Trimming stripped 4 bases from V and 3 bases from J, with 12 bases between. Per germline, CDR1 SGHNT and CDR2 YYREEE (reference sequence). The length of the CDR3 is 14 residues. The DNA of the CDR3 is TGTGCCAGCAGCCCCAACGTTGCGACAGATACGCAGTATTTT. Translation: CASSPNVATDTQYF.

CDR3 sequence: CSARSLAGGPDNEQFF. CDR3 DNA: TGCAGTGCTAGGTCCCTAGCGGGGGGGCCAGACAATGAGCAGTTCTTC. The V and J genes are TRBV20-1 and TRBJ2-1, with TRBD2 matching over 12 bases. The CDR3 sequence is 16 residues long. CDR1 DFQATT and CDR2 SNEGSKA come from the germline V gene (reference sequence). The V and J ends lost 3 bases and 5 bases, in that order; junction bases with no gene match: 8.

The chain employs TRBV29-1 and TRBJ1-2; D is unresolved. V lost 2 bases and J lost 0, with 4 bases in between. CDR3 length: 12 amino acids. CDR1 and CDR2 from the germline V gene are SQVTM and ANQGSEA. The CDR3 is CSVEKANYGYTF. CDR3 coding DNA: TGCAGCGTTGAAAAGGCTAACTATGGCTACACCTTC.

This chain connects TRBV5-1 to TRBJ2-5; 10 bases are shared with TRBD2. The CDR3 has 15 residues. Unmatched junction bases numbered 4, after V lost 2 bases and J lost 3 bases. Germline values: CDR1 SGHRS, CDR2 YFSETQ. The CDR3 spells CASSFSGRKEETQYF. As DNA, the CDR3 is TGCGCCAGCAGCTTTAGCGGGAGGAAGGAAGAGACCCAGTACTTC.

This clonotype was counted between two and nine times. The genes are TRBV6-2 or TRBV6-3 and TRBJ2-3; tentative D call: TRBD1 (6 bases). Trimming removed 8 bases from V and 3 bases from J, with 15 bases in between. CDR1 is MNHEY, CDR2 SVGEGT, per germline. This CDR3 contains 14 residues. As DNA, the CDR3 is TGTGCCAGCGGGGGCAGGGTAAGAACAGATACGCAGTATTTT. Amino acid sequence: CASGGRVRTDTQYF.

J is TRBJ2-1 and V is TRBV24-1; 10 positions match TRBD2. V was clipped by 6 bases and J by 12 bases; unmatched bases: 7. This CDR3 has 13 residues. CDR1 and CDR2 from the germline V gene are KGHDR and SFDVKD. CDR3 nucleotides: TGTGCCACCAGTCCTAGCGGGGGATGGGGGCAGTTCTTC. Its protein is CATSPSGGWGQFF.

This clonotype turned up a few times. For the CDR3, the DNA is TGTGCCAGCGGACCGGGACACCTCTCTGGGGCCAACGTCCTGACTTTC. Its translation: CASGPGHLSGANVLTF. This rearrangement joins TRBV6-2 or TRBV6-3 to TRBJ2-6, with TRBD1 as a possible D gene (6 bases). V was pared by 8 bases and J by 0 bases, with 14 bases between. The CDR3 has 16 amino acids. Germline CDR1 reads MNHEY; CDR2 reads SVGEGT.

This clonotype was observed a handful of times. The chain links TRBV20-1 to TRBJ2-7; tentatively, D is TRBD1 (5 bases). Germline CDR1 and CDR2: DFQATT and SNEGSKA (reference sequence). The CDR3 extends over 14 amino acids. V shed 6 bases and J shed 5 bases, with 20 bases lying between them. CDR3 bases: TGCAGTGCCTACAGGAGCGCGTCCCGGGACGAGCAGTACTTC. Amino acid sequence: CSAYRSASRDEQYF.

The chain is built from TRBV11-1 and TRBJ1-6; TRBD1 agrees at 7 bases. Germline assignment: CDR1 SGHAT and CDR2 FQDESV (reference sequence). This CDR3 has 13 residues. The V gene end was trimmed by 6 bases and the J gene end by 10 bases; junction bases not matched to a gene: 6. Written as DNA, the CDR3 is TGTGCCAGCAGTCCCGGGACAGCATCACCCCTCCACTTT. Its protein is CASSPGTASPLHF.

This clonotype has only one observation. The J gene is TRBJ1-6, the V gene TRBV15, with D perhaps TRBD1 (5 bases). Trimming took 6 bases from V and 5 from J, leaving 14 bases between them. The CDR3 covers 15 residues. The V gene's germline CDR1 is LNHNV and CDR2 YYDKDF (reference sequence). The CDR3 DNA reads TGTGCCACCAGAACCCACCGGGGGAATAATTCACCCCTCCACTTT. Protein sequence: CATRTHRGNNSPLHF.

V is TRBV5-6 and J is TRBJ2-4; 8 nucleotides agree with TRBD1. The DNA end lines up better with TRBJ2-7; the J call may be wrong. CDR1 SGHDT and CDR2 YYEEEE come from the germline V gene. This CDR3 region has 14 residues. This CDR3 reads CASRTGPSSYEQYF. In DNA, the CDR3 is TGTGCCAGCCGGACAGGGCCAAGCTCCTACGAGCAGTACTTC.

V usage is TRBV4-2 and J usage is TRBJ1-3; D unresolved. The germline V gene has CDR1 LGHNA and CDR2 YNFKEQ. The CDR3 is 12 residues long. Between the trimmed V and J ends, which lost 1 base and 10 bases, there was a span of 8 bases. CDR3 DNA: TGTGCCAGCAGCCAAGTCGGGGAAACCATATATTTT. Translation: CASSQVGETIYF.

The sample holds a few counts of this clonotype. The rearrangement joins TRBV25-1 to TRBJ1-2; D uncertain. Germline values: CDR1 MGHDK, CDR2 SYGVNS. The CDR3 consists of 13 residues. The V and J ends lost 3 bases and 5 bases respectively, with 10 bases between them. This CDR3 is CASSELKGYGYTF. In DNA, the CDR3 is TGTGCCAGCAGTGAGCTAAAGGGATATGGCTACACCTTC.

This clonotype was observed a single time. V and J are TRBV20-1 and TRBJ2-1; TRBD1 matches 8 bases. V lost 4 bases and J lost 0; bases outside the gene matches: 2. This CDR3 is 14 amino acids long. Germline CDR1 DFQATT, CDR2 SNEGSKA (reference sequence). The DNA for the CDR3 is TGCAGTGCTAAAACAGGGGGCTCCTACAATGAGCAGTTCTTC. It encodes CSAKTGGSYNEQFF.

The chain carries TRBV18 and TRBJ1-1; tentative D call: TRBD1 (5 bases). The germline V gene encodes CDR1 KGHSH and CDR2 LQKENI. There are 14 residues in the CDR3. Trimming removed 2 bases at V and 6 bases at J, with 13 bases between. CDR3 loop: CASSPIGGVPEAFF. CDR3 DNA: TGTGCCAGCTCACCAATTGGGGGGGTTCCTGAAGCTTTCTTT.